This TCR beta chain was observed in a study of blood T cell repertoires in COVID-19. Authors' processing steps: Amplification of reference gene primers was used by the study to estimate nucleated cell counts. Method: immunoSEQ multiplex PCR; TCRdb's copy keeps in-frame clones and lacks some. V and J calls and clone size are as listed in that table; D and trimming were resolved from the DNA. The sample has hundreds of thousands of clones, around 87% seen once. The CDR3 runs to 16 residues. V shed 6 bases, J shed 4 bases, and the junction held 8 bases outside the gene matches. CDR1 is ENHRY and CDR2 is SYGVKD in the germline V gene.

Sequencing input: peripheral blood. The TCR sequence derives from a woman between 55 and 75 years old with COVID-19, enrolled during active disease. The J gene is TRBJ2-2, the V gene TRBV10-3; 10 bases line up with TRBD2. This CDR3 reads CAISRLAGEFTGELFF. The CDR3 DNA is TGTGCCATCAGCCGCCTAGCGGGGGAGTTCACCGGGGAGCTGTTTTTT.